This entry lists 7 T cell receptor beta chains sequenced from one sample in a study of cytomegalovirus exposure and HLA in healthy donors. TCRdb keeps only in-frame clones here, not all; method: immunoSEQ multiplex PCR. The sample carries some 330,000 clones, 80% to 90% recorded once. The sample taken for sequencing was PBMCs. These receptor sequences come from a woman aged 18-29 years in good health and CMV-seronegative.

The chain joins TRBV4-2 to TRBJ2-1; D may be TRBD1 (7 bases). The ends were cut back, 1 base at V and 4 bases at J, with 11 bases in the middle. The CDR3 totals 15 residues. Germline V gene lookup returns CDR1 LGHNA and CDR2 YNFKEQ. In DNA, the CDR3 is TGTGCCAGCAGCCAAGGGGCGGGACAGTACAATGAGCAGTTCTTC. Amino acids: CASSQGAGQYNEQFF.

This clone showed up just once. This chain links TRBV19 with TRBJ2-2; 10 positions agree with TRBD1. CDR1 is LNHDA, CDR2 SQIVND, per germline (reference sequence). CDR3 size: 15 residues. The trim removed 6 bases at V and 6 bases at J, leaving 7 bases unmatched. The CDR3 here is CASRAGTGAPGELFF. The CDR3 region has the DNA TGTGCCAGTAGGGCCGGGACAGGGGCTCCCGGGGAGCTGTTTTTT.

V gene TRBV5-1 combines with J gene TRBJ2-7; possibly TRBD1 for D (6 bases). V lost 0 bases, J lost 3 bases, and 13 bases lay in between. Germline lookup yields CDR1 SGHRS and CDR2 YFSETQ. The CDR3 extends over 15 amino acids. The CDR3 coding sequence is TGCGCCAGCAGCTTGGAAAGGACAGAAGTCTACGAGCAGTACTTC. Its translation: CASSLERTEVYEQYF. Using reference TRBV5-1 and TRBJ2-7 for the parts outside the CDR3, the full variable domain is KAGVTQTPRYLIKTRGQQVTLSCSPISGHRSVSWYQQTPGQGLQFLFEYFSETQRNKGNFPGRFSGRQFSNSRSEMNVSTLELGDSALYLCASSLERTEVYEQYFGPGTRLTVT.

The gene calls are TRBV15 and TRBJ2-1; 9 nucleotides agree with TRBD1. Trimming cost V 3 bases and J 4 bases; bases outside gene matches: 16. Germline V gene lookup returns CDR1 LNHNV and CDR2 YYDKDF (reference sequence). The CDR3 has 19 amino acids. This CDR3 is CATSSGERGGQGIYNEQFF. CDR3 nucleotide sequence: TGTGCCACCAGCAGCGGCGAAAGAGGCGGACAGGGGATTTACAATGAGCAGTTCTTC.

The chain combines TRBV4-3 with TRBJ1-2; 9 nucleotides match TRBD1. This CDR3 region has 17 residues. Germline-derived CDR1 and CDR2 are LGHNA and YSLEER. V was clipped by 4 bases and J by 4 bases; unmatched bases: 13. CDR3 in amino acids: CASSPILNYRGPYGYTF. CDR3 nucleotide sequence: TGCGCCAGCAGCCCGATACTAAACTACAGGGGGCCCTATGGCTACACCTTC.

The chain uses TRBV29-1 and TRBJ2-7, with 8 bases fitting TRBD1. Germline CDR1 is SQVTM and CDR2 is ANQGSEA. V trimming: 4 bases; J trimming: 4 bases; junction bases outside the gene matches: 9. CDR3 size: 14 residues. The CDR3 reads CSVGTGTGHYEQYF. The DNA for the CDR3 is TGCAGCGTTGGAACCGGGACAGGCCATTACGAGCAGTACTTC.

CDR3 coding DNA: TGTGCCAGCACCTGGGACAGCCAAGGTACTGAAGCTTTCTTT. It encodes CASTWDSQGTEAFF. The chain recombines TRBV7-8 with TRBJ1-1; 7 bases agree with TRBD1. The germline V gene has CDR1 SGHVS and CDR2 FQNEAQ. V was pared by 7 bases and J by 5 bases, with 10 bases of the junction left unmatched. CDR3 length equals 14 residues. The variable domain in full, with the rest retrieved from reference TRBV7-8 and TRBJ1-1, is GAGVSQSPRYKVAKRGQDVALRCDPISGHVSLFWYQQALGQGPEFLTYFQNEAQLDKSGLPSDRFFAERPEGSVSTLKIQRTQQEDSAVYLCASTWDSQGTEAFFGQGTRLTVV.